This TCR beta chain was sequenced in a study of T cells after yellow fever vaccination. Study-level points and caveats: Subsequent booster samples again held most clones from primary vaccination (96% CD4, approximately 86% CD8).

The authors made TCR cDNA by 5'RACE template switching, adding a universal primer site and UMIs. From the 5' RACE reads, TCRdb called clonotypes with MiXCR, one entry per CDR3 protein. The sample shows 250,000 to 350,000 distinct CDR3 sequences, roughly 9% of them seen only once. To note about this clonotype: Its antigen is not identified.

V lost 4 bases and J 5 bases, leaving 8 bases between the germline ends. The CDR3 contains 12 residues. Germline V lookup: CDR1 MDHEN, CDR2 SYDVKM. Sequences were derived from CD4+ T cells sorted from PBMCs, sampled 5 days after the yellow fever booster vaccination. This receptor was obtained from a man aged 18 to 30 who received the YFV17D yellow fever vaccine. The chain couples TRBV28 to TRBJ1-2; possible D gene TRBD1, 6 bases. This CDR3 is CASSYREYGYTF. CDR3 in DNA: TGTGCCAGCAGTTACAGGGAGTATGGCTACACCTTC.